This note documents a single TCR beta chain sequence. The data were produced by immunoSEQ multiplex PCR, yet TCRdb's version contains in-frame clones alone and is incomplete. Here the sample spans approximately 150,000 clones, over 75% being singletons. CDR1 is SGHNT and CDR2 is YYREEE in the germline V gene (reference sequence). The CDR3 consists of 13 residues. V dropped 0 bases and J dropped 5 bases, with 8 bases sitting between them. The data belong to a study of T cell responses to AZD1222 COVID-19 vaccine. The specimen comprised peripheral blood, sampled on day 0 of AZD1222 vaccination. The clonotype comes from an adult in good health. The rearrangement joins TRBV5-4 to TRBJ1-2, with TRBD1 as a possible D gene (5 bases). The CDR3 bases are TGTGCCAGCAGCTTGGGATGGGGGTATGGCTACACCTTC. Translating it yields CASSLGWGYGYTF. Using reference TRBV5-4 and TRBJ1-2 for the parts outside the CDR3, the full variable domain is ETGVTQSPTHLIKTRGQQVTLRCSSQSGHNTVSWYQQALGQGPQFIFQYYREEENGRGNFPPRFSGLQFPNYSSELNVNALELDDSALYLCASSLGWGYGYTFGSGTRLTVV.